This T cell receptor beta chain was observed in a study of cytomegalovirus exposure and HLA in healthy donors. For this clone: Its cognate antigen is unknown.

Notes on the study in general: Researchers reported in a later analysis that common viral pathogens appeared linked to several top clusters. Earlier results showed most TCR beta V segments being productive about 90% or about 30% of the time.

The PCR used 60 Vbeta and 13 Jbeta primers. Assay used: immunoSEQ multiplex PCR; TCRdb lists only in-frame clones, some missing. The sample contains 150,000 to 200,000 clones, about three quarters of which appear only once. There are 20 residues in the CDR3. CDR1 SGHNT and CDR2 YENEEA come from the germline V gene. Between the trimmed V and J ends, which lost 1 base and 3 bases, there was a span of 25 bases. Source material: PBMCs. The source is a female donor in good health and CMV-seronegative. The J gene is TRBJ2-1, the V gene TRBV11-3; possible D gene TRBD1, 5 bases. As DNA, the CDR3 is TGTGCCAGCAGCTTAGGGCGTGAGCAGGGTGGCCCCGGTTACTACAATGAGCAGTTCTTC. It codes for CASSLGREQGGPGYYNEQFF.